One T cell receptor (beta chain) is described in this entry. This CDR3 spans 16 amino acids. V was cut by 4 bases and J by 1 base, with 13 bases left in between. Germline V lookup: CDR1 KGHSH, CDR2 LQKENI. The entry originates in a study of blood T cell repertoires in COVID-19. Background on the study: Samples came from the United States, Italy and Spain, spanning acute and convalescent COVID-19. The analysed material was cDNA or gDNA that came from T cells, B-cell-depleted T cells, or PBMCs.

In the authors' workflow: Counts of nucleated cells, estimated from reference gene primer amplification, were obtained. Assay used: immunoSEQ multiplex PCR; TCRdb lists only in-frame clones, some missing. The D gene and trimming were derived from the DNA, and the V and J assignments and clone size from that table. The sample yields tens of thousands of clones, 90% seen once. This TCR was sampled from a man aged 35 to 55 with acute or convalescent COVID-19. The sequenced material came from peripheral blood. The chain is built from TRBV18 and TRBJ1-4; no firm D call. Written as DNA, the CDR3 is TGTGCCAGCTCACTGGTGCGAAGTGGAACTAATGAAAAACTGTTTTTT. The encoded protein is CASSLVRSGTNEKLFF.